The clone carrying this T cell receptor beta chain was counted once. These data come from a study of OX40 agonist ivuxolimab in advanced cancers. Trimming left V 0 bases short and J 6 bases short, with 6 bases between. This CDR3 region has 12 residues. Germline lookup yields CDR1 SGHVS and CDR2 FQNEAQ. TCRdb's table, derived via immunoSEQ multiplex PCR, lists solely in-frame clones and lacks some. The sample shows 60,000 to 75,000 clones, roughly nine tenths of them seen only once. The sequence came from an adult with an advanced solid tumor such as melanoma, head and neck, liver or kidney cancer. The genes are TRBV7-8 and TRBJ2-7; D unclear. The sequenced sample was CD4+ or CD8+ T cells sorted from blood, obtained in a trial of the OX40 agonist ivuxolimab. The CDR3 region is CASSLALAEQYF. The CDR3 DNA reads TGTGCCAGCAGCTTAGCGCTGGCCGAGCAGTACTTC.